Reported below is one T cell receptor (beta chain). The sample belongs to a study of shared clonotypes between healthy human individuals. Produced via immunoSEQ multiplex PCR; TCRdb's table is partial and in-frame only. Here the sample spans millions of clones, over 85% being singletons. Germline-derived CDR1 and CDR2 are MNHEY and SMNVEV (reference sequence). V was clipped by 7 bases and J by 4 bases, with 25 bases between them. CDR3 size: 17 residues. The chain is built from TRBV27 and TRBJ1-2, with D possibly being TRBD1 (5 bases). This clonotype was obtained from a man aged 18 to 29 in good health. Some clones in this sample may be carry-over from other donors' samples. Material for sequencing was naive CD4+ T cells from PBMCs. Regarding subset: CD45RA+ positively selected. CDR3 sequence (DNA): TGTGCCAGCATAGGCCGACTCGAGGGGTGGTACTTCTATGGCTACACCTTC. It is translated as CASIGRLEGWYFYGYTF.